The text below deals with one T cell receptor beta chain. Antigen unknown. This CDR3 comprises 13 residues. CDR1 SQVTM and CDR2 ANQGSEA come from the germline V gene. V lost 3 bases and J lost 8, with 16 bases in between. It was 5'RACE with constant-segment primers that produced the TCR alpha and TCR beta cDNA libraries, which carried sample barcodes and UMIs. MiXCR, run by TCRdb on the 5' RACE reads, gives a single entry per CDR3 protein. The repertoire holds 390,000 or so distinct CDR3 sequences, with 16% as singletons. The data were obtained in a study of T-cell memory formation after mild COVID-19. The wider study: TCR clusters were largely donor specific.

Study observations and caveats: Detection of some responders pre-infection suggested pre-existing cross-reactive memory T cells participated.

The chain couples TRBV29-1 to TRBJ1-2, with unresolved D. This receptor was identified in a man aged 18-30 years who had mild COVID-19 (a few samples of this study predate the infection). Cell type and time point are not known. The sequenced sample was PBMCs or a T cell subset sorted from them (not recorded which). CDR3 protein: CSVDYRAGEGYTF. The CDR3 nucleotides are TGCAGCGTTGATTATCGGGCCGGAGAGGGCTACACCTTC.